This entry describes one T cell receptor (beta chain). Its antigen is still unknown. There are no base qualities to consult, and no much larger clone falls within one base. The data belong to a study of PD-1 blockade in classical Hodgkin lymphoma (TCRdb year 2020). About the study as a whole: Nivolumab dosing was 3 mg/kg intravenously every 2 weeks, continuing until either disease progression or unacceptable toxicity. The study used CyTOF and TCR beta sequencing to define a peripheral blood immune signature of response to PD-1 blockade in classical Hodgkin lymphoma. What the authors observed across the whole study: Lower diversity was seen in patients whose nivolumab began less than 1 year after ASCT, and these patients were left out of later analyses so that immune reconstitution would not confound the results. Baseline diversity similar to that of newly diagnosed patients was observed in trial patients achieving complete response, whereas significantly lower diversity was observed in partial responders and progressors. The study covered only a single clinical trial cohort, and the causes of the repertoire differences, possibly disease activity or prior therapy, were still not defined. CD4+ but not CD8+ TCR diversity rose significantly by C4D1 (p=0.0027 vs p=0.16), most apparent in complete responders (p=0.02). Newly diagnosed patients were reported to have lower baseline TCR diversity than healthy donors, and relapsed/refractory patients were reported to have lower baseline TCR diversity still.

V has 4 bases trimmed and J has 9 bases trimmed; junction bases matching no gene number 11. The germline V gene (reference sequence) supplies CDR1 PRHDT and CDR2 FYEKMQ. The CDR3 runs 16 residues from the cysteine to the phenylalanine. The retained sequence is limited to the CDR3, 48 bases, with the frame set at the first base. Genomic DNA was isolated using the Qiagen DNeasy kit from unsorted PBMCs as well as from negatively selected CD4+ and CD8+ fractions. TCR beta CDR3 regions were subjected to amplification by immunoSEQ multiplex PCR with primers that anneal to V and J segments. A synthetic immune receptor repertoire was used to minimize amplification bias, and any remaining bias was removed computationally after sequencing. Per the original workflow: Repertoire diversity was quantified as the Shannon entropy index using custom Python scripts. Unsorted, CD4+ and CD8+ repertoires were examined separately, except in combined analyses, for which CD4+ and CD8+ sequences were merged in silico. A clone was considered expanded if an increase in frequency of at least 2-fold after treatment relative to C1D1 was found, and a pseudocount of 0.5 was applied to clones undetected at baseline. Clones with 0 or 1 copy at C1D1 were defined as singleton clones, while clones with 2 or more copies were defined as non-singleton clones. Clones expanded in unsorted samples were assigned a CD4+, CD8+ or unknown annotation through matching of protein sequences in sorted samples from the same patient. Wilcoxon tests were applied to paired samples to test diversity changes from C1D1 to C4D1. TCRdb mirrors the immuneACCESS table, restricted to in-frame sequences. Some clones are absent from its copies; in checked studies, under half trace to an unresolved V gene, and the reason for the others is unknown. The DNA was the basis for D and trimming; V, J and clone size are from that table. This sample lists some 10,000 clones; roughly 84% were detected once. Clones ranked in the top ten supply about two fifths of the sample.

What this sample's time point label stands for: cycle 1 day 1 (C1D1), immediately before nivolumab initiation. Every trial patient had relapsed after autologous stem cell transplantation, and cohorts A, B and C differed in prior brentuximab vedotin exposure. Magnetic negative selection with a Miltenyi CD8+ T cell isolation kit was used to purify CD8+ T cells from thawed PBMCs. The trial cohort was composed of 56 patients with relapsed/refractory classical Hodgkin lymphoma, for whom complete response, partial response or progressive disease was recorded as best overall response. Single-agent nivolumab was administered to trial patients in the multi-cohort phase II CheckMate 205 trial. An independent review committee assessed best overall response using the 2007 International Working Group response criteria. Trial PBMCs were collected immediately before nivolumab initiation (C1D1) and during therapy at cycle 2 day 1 and cycle 4 day 1. Peripheral blood was collected in 8 mL Vacutainer Cell Preparation Tubes, from which PBMCs were isolated by centrifugation and then cryopreserved. Purified CD4+ and CD8+ fractions were prepared only for cases with an additional available PBMC sample. Magnetically labelled cells were depleted on LS columns in a quadroMACS separator, and the flow-through was collected as the purified fraction.

The input for sequencing was CD8+ T cells from blood, taken at baseline. This chain joins TRBV13 to TRBJ2-1, and TRBD2 matches 11 of the central bases. The origin of this receptor is a human donor with classical Hodgkin lymphoma. This receptor carries the CDR3 CASSSPGVAGGAEQFF. The bases are TGTGCCAGCAGCTCCCCCGGGGTAGCGGGAGGGGCTGAGCAGTTCTTC.